These 11 T cell receptor beta chains share one sample of origin, sequenced in a study of Ad26.COV2.S vaccination and SARS-CoV-2 variants. This table comes from immunoSEQ multiplex PCR, and its TCRdb copy is limited to in-frame clones, with some not included. The table records tens of thousands of clones, approximately 80% of them present only once. The sequenced sample was peripheral blood, obtained after recovery from COVID-19. All receptors come from a human donor who had recovered from COVID-19.

The V and J genes are TRBV9 and TRBJ1-3; D remains unclear. V gave up 5 bases and J gave up 0 bases, with 3 bases separating them. The V gene's germline CDR1 is SGDLS and CDR2 YYNGEE. The CDR3 is 12 residues long. The CDR3 spells CASSISGNTIYF. The CDR3 DNA reads as TGTGCCAGCAGTATCTCTGGAAACACCATATATTTT.

The V gene is TRBV5-1, the J gene TRBJ2-1, with D maybe TRBD1 (6 bases). CDR3 length: 13 residues. Looked up from germline, CDR1 is SGHRS and CDR2 is YFSETQ. V lost 3 bases, J lost 9 bases, and 13 bases lay in between. CDR3 nucleotides: TGCGCCAGCAGCTCCGGGACAATGGCTGAGCAGTTCTTC. Its translation: CASSSGTMAEQFF.

The chain joins TRBV3-1 (or the pseudogene TRBV3-2) to TRBJ1-5; no clear D gene. Germline lookup yields CDR1 LGHDT and CDR2 YNNKEL (reference sequence). The CDR3 runs to 13 residues. The V gene lost 4 bases and the J gene lost 15 bases, with 19 bases spanning the gap. The CDR3 loop is CASSPAGAGAMHF. Here the CDR3 DNA reads TGTGCCAGCAGCCCCGCGGGAGCGGGAGCCATGCATTTT.

The V call is TRBV7-2, the J call TRBJ2-5; D gene uncertain. Germline assignment: CDR1 SGHTA and CDR2 FQGNSA. The CDR3 is 13 residues long. The ends were cut back, 7 bases at V and 2 bases at J, with 11 bases in the middle. CDR3 loop: CASTQSLQETQYF. The CDR3 DNA sequence: TGTGCCAGCACCCAAAGTCTTCAAGAGACCCAGTACTTC.

The chain joins TRBV10-1 to TRBJ2-3; D not certain. CDR1 is WNHNN, CDR2 SYGVQD, per germline (reference sequence). V was clipped by 3 bases and J by 9 bases, with 10 bases between them. The CDR3 is made up of 12 amino acids. The CDR3 loop reads CASSDSSSTQYF. The CDR3 nucleotides are TGCGCCAGCAGTGATAGTTCGTCAACGCAGTATTTT.

The chain employs TRBV3-1 (or the pseudogene TRBV3-2) and TRBJ2-3, with TRBD2 matching over 8 bases. V dropped 1 base and J dropped 1; count of bases not matched to a gene: 7. Germline V gene data show CDR1 as LGHDT and CDR2 as YNNKEL (reference sequence). The CDR3 consists of 17 residues. CDR3 sequence reads: CASSQGSSGVRTDTQYF. The CDR3 DNA sequence: TGTGCCAGCAGCCAAGGGAGTAGCGGGGTTCGCACAGATACGCAGTATTTT.

The chain joins TRBV4-1 to TRBJ1-2; 7 bases agree with TRBD1. J gave up 8 bases and V 4 bases, and 7 bases lay outside the gene matches. The CDR3 length is 13 residues. Germline CDR1 is MGHRA and CDR2 is YSYEKL. In DNA form, the CDR3 reads TGCGCCAGCAGCCCTGAGACAGGGAAAGGCTACACCTTC. This translates into CASSPETGKGYTF.

The chain is built from TRBV24-1 and TRBJ2-6, with D perhaps assigned TRBD1 or TRBD2 (5 bases each). V was cut by 10 bases and J by 4 bases, with 13 bases left in between. This CDR3 is built from 14 residues. CDR1 is KGHDR and CDR2 is SFDVKD in the germline V gene. The CDR3 bases are TGTGCCACTTCCGGGGCAGGAGGGGCCAACGTCCTGACTTTC. Protein product: CATSGAGGANVLTF.

This sequence joins TRBV2 and TRBJ1-2, with D possibly TRBD1 on 5 matching bases. Germline CDR1 SNHLY, CDR2 FYNNEI. CDR3 length: 14 residues. Trimming took off 8 bases at V and 2 bases at J, with 15 bases between the two ends. CDR3 region: CASPGDLENYGYTF. CDR3 nucleotide sequence: TGTGCCAGCCCCGGGGACCTAGAGAACTATGGCTACACCTTC.

The rearrangement uses TRBV28 and TRBJ1-5; a possible D gene is TRBD1 (5 bases). Germline CDR1 and CDR2: MDHEN and SYDVKM. The CDR3 spans 15 residues. V lost 7 bases and J lost 5, with 18 bases in between. DNA of the CDR3: TGTGCCAGCAAGACTCAGCAGGGTTCTCATCAGCCCCAGCATTTT. This gives the protein CASKTQQGSHQPQHF.

The chain is built from TRBV27 and TRBJ1-6; D ambiguous. The germline CDR1 and CDR2 sequences are MNHEY and SMNVEV (reference sequence). This CDR3 spans 13 amino acids. V was clipped by 6 bases and J by 11 bases, with 14 bases between them. The CDR3 here is CASRQNPLAPLHF. The CDR3 DNA sequence: TGTGCCAGCAGACAAAATCCTCTTGCACCCCTCCACTTT.